This entry is about one T cell receptor (beta chain). An end of the junction does not agree with germline; a read error may underlie this. The CDR3 has 15 amino acids. Germline V gives CDR1 KGHSH, CDR2 LQKENI. This sample is drawn from a study of blood T cells in healthy people across ages. Combining a sample-barcoded 5' primer with a J-beta primer mix, a second PCR ran for roughly 7 to 12 cycles. TCRdb used MiXCR to reprocess the 5' RACE reads, holding one entry per CDR3 protein. The sample shows roughly 640,000 distinct CDR3 sequences, approximately 30% of them seen only once. The sequence derives from a woman aged 80 or over in good health. Sequencing was carried out using blood. The genes are TRBV18 and TRBJ2-7, with 10 positions matching TRBD1. The DNA of the CDR3 is TGTACCAGCTCACCGTCCGGACAGGGGGGTTTCGAGCAGTACTTC. Amino acid sequence: CTSSPSGQGGFEQYF. The whole variable domain, filled in from reference TRBV18 and TRBJ2-7, reads NAGVMQNPRHLVRRRGQEARLRCSPMKGHSHVYWYRQLPEEGLKFMVYLQKENIIDESGMPKERFSAEFPKEGPSILRIQQVVRGDSAAYFCTSSPSGQGGFEQYFGPGTRLTVT.